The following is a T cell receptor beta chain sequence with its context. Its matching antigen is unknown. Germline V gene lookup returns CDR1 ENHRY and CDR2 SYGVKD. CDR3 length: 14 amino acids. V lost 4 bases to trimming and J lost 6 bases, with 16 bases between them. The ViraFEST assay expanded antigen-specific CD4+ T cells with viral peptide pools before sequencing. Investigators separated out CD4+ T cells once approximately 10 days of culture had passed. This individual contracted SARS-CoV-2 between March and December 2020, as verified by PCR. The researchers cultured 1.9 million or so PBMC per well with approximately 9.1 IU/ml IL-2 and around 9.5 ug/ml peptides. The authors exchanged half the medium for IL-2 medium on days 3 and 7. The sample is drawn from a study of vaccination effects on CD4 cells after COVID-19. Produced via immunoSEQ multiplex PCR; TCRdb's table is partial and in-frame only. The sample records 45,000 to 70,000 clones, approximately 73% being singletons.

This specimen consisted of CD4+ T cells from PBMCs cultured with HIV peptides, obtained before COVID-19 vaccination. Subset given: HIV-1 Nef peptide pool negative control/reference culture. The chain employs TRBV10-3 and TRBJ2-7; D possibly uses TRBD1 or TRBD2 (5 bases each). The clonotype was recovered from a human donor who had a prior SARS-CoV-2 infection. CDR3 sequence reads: CAISGDLVVGEQYF. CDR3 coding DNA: TGTGCCATCAGTGGGGACCTGGTGGTTGGCGAGCAGTACTTC.